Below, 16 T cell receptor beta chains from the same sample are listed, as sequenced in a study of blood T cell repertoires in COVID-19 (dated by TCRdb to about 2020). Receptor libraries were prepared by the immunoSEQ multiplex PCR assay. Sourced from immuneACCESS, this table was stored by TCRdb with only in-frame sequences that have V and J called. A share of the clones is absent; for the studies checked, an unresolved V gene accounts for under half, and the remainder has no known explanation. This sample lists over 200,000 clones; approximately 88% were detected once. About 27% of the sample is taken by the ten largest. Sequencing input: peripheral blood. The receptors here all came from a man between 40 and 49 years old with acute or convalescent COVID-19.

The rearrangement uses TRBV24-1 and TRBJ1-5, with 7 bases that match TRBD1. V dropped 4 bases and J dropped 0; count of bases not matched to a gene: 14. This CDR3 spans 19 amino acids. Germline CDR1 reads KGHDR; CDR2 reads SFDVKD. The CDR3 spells CATSDSGQYLDYSNQPQHF. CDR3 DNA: TGTGCCACCAGTGACTCGGGACAGTACCTAGATTATAGCAATCAGCCCCAGCATTTT.

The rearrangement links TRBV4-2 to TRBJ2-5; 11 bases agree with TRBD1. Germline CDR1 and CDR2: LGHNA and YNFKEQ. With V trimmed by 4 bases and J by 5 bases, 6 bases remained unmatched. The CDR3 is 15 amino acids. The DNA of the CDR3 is TGTGCCAGCAGCCCGGGACAGGGGGGCTGGGAGACCCAGTACTTC. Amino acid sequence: CASSPGQGGWETQYF.

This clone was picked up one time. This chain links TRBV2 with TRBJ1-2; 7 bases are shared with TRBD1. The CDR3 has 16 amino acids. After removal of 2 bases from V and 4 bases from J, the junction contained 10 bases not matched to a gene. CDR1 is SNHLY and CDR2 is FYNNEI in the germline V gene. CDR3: CASSEFTGAFFYGYTF. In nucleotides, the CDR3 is TGTGCCAGCAGTGAATTTACAGGGGCGTTCTTCTATGGCTACACCTTC.

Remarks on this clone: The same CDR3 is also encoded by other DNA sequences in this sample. CDR3 residues: CASRATGTANTEAFF. Here the CDR3 DNA reads TGTGCCAGCAGGGCGACCGGGACAGCTAACACTGAAGCTTTCTTT. The chain links TRBV2 to TRBJ1-1; TRBD1 agrees at 7 bases. Germline trimming cut 6 bases from V and 2 bases from J; bases unmatched to any gene: 9. The CDR3 contains 15 residues. The germline V gene encodes CDR1 SNHLY and CDR2 FYNNEI.

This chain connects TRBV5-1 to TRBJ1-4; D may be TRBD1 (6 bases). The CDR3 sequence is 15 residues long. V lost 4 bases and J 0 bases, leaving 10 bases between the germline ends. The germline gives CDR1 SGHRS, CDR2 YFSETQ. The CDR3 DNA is TGCGCCAGCAGCCCTGGGACAACAACTAATGAAAAACTGTTTTTT. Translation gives CASSPGTTTNEKLFF.

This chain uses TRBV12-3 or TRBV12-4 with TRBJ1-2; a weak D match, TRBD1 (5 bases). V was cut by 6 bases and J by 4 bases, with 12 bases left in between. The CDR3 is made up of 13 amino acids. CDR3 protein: CASRSGGGYGYTF. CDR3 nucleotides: TGTGCCAGCAGGTCGGGGGGTGGCTATGGCTACACCTTC.

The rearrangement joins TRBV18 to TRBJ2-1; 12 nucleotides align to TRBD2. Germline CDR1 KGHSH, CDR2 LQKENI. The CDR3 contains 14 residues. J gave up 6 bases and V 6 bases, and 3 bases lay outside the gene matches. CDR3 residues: CASSTSGRSNEQFF. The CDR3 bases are TGTGCCAGCTCCACTAGCGGGAGGAGCAATGAGCAGTTCTTC.

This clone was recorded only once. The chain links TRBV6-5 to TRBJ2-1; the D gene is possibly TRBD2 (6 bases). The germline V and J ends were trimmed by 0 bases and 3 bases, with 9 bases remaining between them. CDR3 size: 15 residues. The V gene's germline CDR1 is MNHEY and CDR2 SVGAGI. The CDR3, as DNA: TGTGCCAGCAGTTACTCGACGGGAGACTACAATGAGCAGTTCTTC. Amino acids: CASSYSTGDYNEQFF.

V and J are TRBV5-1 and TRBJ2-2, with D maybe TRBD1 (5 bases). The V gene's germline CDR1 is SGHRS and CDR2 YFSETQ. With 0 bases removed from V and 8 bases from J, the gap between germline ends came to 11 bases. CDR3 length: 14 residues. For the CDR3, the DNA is TGCGCCAGCAGCTTGGAAGGGGTACTGGGGGAGCTGTTTTTT. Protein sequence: CASSLEGVLGELFF.

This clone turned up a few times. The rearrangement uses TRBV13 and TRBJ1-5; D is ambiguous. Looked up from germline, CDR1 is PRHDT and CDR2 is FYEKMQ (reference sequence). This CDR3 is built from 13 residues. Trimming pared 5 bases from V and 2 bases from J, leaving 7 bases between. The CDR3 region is CASSPRGNQPQHF. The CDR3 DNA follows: TGTGCCAGCAGCCCCCGGGGCAATCAGCCCCAGCATTTT.

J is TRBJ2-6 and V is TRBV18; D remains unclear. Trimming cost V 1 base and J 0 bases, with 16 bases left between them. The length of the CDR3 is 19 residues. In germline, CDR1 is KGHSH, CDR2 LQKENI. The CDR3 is CASSPRAANSLSGANVLTF. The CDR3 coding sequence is TGTGCCAGCTCACCACGCGCAGCGAATTCCCTCTCTGGGGCCAACGTCCTGACTTTC.

The CDR3 DNA follows: TGTGCCAGCAGCTTACAGGGAGCCAAAAACATTCAGTACTTC. This gives the protein CASSLQGAKNIQYF. The chain employs TRBV2 and TRBJ2-4; maybe TRBD1 (6 bases). CDR3 size: 14 residues. The germline V gene encodes CDR1 SNHLY and CDR2 FYNNEI. The V end lost 6 bases, the J end lost 0 bases, and 9 bases lay between the germline ends. The complete variable domain, with remaining parts taken from reference TRBV2 and TRBJ2-4, reads EPEVTQTPSHQVTQMGQEVILRCVPISNHLYFYWYRQILGQKVEFLVSFYNNEISEKSEIFDDQFSVERPDGSNFTLKIRSTKLEDSAMYFCASSLQGAKNIQYFGAGTRLSVL.

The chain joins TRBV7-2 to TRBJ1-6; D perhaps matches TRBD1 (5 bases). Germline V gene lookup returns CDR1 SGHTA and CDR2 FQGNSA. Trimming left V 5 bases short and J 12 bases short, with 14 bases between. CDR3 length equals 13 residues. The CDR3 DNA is TGTGCCAGCAGCGAGGACACTTTGGTACCCCTCCACTTT. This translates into CASSEDTLVPLHF.

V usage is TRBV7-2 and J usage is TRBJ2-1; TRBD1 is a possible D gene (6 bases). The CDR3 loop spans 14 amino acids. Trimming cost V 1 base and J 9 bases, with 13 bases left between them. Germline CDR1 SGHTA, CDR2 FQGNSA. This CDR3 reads CASSLVGQLGEQFF. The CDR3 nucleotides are TGTGCCAGCAGCTTAGTTGGACAGTTAGGTGAGCAGTTCTTC.

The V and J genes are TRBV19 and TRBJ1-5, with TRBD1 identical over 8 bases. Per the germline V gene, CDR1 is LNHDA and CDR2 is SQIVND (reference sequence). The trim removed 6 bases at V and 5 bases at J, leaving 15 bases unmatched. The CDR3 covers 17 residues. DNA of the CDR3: TGTGCCAGTAGCCCCAGGACAGGGAACAGGGATCATCAGCCCCAGCATTTT. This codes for CASSPRTGNRDHQPQHF.

The CDR3 DNA reads as TGTGCCAGCAGCCGTATCCCGGGACAGGGGACCTACGAGCAGTACTTC. Residues: CASSRIPGQGTYEQYF. This chain uses TRBV3-1 (or the pseudogene TRBV3-2) with TRBJ2-7; TRBD1 agrees at 10 bases. This CDR3 is built from 16 residues. Germline V gives CDR1 LGHDT, CDR2 YNNKEL (reference sequence). Trimming removed 4 bases from V and 2 bases from J; junction bases left unmatched: 8.